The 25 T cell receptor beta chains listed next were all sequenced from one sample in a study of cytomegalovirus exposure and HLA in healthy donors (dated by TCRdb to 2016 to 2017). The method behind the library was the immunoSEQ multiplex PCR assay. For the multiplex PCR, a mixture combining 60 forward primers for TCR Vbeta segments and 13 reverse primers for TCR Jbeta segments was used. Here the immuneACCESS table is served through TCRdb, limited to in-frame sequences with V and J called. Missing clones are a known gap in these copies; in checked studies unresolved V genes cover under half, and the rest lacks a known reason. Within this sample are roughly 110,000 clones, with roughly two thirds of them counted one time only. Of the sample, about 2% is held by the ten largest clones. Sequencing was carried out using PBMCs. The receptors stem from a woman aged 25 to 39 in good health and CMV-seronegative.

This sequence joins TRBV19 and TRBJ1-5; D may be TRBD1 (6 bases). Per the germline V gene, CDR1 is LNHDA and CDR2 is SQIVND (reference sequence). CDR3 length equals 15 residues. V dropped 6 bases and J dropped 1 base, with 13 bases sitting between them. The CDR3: CASRTGMGSNQPQHF. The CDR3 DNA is TGTGCCAGTAGAACAGGGATGGGAAGCAATCAGCCCCAGCATTTT.

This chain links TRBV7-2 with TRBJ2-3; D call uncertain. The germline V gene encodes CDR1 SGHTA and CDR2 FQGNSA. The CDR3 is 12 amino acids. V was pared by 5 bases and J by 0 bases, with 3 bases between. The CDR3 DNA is TGTGCCAGCAGCCTCAGCACAGATACGCAGTATTTT. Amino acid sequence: CASSLSTDTQYF.

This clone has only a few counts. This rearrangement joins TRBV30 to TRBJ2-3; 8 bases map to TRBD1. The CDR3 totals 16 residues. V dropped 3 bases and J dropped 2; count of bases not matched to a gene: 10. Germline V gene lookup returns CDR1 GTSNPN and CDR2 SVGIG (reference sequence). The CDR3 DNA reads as TGTGCCTGGAGCAAGATGACAGGGGCCCCCACAGATACGCAGTATTTT. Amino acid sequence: CAWSKMTGAPTDTQYF.

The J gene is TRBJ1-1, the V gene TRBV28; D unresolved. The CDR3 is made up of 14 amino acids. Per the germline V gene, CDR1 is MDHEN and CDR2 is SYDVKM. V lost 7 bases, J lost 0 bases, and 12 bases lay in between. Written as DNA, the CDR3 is TGTGCCAGCACAAAGACAAATATGAACACTGAAGCTTTCTTT. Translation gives CASTKTNMNTEAFF.

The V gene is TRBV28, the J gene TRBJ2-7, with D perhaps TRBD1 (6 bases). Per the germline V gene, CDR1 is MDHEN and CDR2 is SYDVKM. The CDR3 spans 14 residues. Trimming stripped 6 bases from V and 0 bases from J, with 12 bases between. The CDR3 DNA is TGTGCCAGCAGCAAACAGGGTAGCTCCTACGAGCAGTACTTC. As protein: CASSKQGSSYEQYF.

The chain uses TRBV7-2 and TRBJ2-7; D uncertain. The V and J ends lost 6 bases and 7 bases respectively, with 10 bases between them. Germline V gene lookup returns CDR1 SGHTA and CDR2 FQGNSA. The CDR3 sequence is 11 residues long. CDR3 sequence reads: CASRLNSEQYF. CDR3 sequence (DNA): TGTGCCAGCAGGTTGAACTCGGAGCAGTACTTC.

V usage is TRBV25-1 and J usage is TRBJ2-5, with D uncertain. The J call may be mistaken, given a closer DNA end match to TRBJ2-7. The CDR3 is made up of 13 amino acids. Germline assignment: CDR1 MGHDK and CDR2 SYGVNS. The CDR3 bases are TGTGCCAGCAGCAGGTCCCCCTCCTACGAGCAGTACTTC. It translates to CASSRSPSYEQYF.

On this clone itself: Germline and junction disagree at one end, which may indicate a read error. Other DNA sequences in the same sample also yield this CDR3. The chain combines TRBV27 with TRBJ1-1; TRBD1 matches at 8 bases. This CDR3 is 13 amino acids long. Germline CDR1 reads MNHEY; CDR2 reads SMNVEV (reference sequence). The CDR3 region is CASSLTGDTEAFF. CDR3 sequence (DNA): TGTGCCAGCAGTTTGACAGGGGACACTGAAGCTTTCTTC.

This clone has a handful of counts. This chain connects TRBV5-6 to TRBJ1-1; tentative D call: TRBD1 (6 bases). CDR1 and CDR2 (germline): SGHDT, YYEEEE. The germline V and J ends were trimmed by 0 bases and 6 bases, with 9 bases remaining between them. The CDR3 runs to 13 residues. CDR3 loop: CASSLEPGAEAFF. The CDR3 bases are TGTGCCAGCAGCTTGGAGCCAGGGGCTGAAGCTTTCTTT. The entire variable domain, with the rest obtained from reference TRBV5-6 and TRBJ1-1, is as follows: DAGVTQSPTHLIKTRGQQVTLRCSPKSGHDTVSWYQQALGQGPQFIFQYYEEEERQRGNFPDRFSGHQFPNYSSELNVNALLLGDSALYLCASSLEPGAEAFFGQGTRLTVV.

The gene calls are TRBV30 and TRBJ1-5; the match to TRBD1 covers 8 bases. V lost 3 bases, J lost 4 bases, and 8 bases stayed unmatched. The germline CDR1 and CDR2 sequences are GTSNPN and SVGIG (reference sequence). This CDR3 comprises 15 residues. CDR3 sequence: CAWRASRDRNQPQHF. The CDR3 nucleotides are TGTGCCTGGAGAGCGTCCCGGGACAGGAATCAGCCCCAGCATTTT.

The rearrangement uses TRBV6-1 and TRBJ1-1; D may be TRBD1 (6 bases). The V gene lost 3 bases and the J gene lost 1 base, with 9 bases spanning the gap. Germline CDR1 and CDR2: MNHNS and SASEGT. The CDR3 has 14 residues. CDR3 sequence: CASSDRGRNTEAFF. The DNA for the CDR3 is TGTGCCAGCAGTGACAGGGGCCGGAACACTGAAGCTTTCTTT.

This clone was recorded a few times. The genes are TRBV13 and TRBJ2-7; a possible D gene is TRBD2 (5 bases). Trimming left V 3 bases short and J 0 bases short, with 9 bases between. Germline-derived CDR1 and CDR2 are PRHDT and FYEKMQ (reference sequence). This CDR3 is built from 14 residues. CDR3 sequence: CASSLSRVSYEQYF. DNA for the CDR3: TGTGCCAGCAGCTTGTCGAGGGTCTCCTACGAGCAGTACTTC.

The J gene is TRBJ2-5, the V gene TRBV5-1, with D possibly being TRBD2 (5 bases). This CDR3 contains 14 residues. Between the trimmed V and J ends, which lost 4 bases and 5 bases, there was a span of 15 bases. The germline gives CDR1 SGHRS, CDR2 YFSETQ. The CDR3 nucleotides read TGCGCCAGCAGCCCGAGCCGGGTAGCGGAGACCCAGTACTTC. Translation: CASSPSRVAETQYF.

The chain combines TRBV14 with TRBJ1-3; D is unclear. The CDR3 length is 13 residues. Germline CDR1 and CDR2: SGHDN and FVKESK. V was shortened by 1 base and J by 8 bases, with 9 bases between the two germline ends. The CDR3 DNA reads TGTGCCAGCAGCCAAGGGTCGGAGTACACCATATATTTT. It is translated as CASSQGSEYTIYF.

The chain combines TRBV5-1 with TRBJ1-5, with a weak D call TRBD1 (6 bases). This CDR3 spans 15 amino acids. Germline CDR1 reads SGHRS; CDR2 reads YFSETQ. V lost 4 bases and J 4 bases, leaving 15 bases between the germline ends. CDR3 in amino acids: CASSLNTGPNQPQHF. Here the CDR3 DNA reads TGCGCCAGCAGCCTCAACACAGGGCCTAATCAGCCCCAGCATTTT.

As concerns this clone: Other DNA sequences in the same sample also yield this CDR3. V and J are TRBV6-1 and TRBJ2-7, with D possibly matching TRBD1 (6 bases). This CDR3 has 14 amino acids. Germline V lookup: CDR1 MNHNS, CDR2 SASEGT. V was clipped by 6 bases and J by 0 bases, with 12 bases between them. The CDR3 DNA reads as TGTGCCAGCAGAGCTGAGGGACACTCCTACGAGCAGTACTTC. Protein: CASRAEGHSYEQYF.

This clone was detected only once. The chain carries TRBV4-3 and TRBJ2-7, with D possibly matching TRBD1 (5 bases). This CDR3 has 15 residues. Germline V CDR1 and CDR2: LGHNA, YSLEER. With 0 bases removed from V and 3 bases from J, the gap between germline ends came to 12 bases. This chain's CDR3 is CASSQESQGHYEQYF. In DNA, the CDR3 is TGCGCCAGCAGCCAAGAATCCCAGGGCCACTACGAGCAGTACTTC.

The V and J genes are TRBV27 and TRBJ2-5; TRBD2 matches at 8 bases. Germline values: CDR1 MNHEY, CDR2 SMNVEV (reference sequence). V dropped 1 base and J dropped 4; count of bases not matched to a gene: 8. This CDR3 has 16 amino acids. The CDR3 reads CASSLLGGRGGETQYF. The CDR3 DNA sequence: TGTGCCAGCAGTTTATTAGGGGGACGGGGGGGAGAGACCCAGTACTTC.

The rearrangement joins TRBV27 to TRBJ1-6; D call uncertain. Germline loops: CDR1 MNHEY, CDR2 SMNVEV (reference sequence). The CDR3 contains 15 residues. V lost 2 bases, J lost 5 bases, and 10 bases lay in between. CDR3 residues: CASSLAGLDNSPLHF. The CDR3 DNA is TGTGCCAGCAGTTTAGCAGGCCTGGATAATTCACCCCTCCACTTT.

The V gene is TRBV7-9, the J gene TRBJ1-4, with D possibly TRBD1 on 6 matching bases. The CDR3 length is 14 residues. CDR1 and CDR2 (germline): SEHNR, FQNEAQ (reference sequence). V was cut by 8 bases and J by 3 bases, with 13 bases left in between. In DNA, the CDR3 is TGTGCCAGCTCCACCGGACAGCCTAATGAAAAACTGTTTTTT. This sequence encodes CASSTGQPNEKLFF.

CDR3 in amino acids: CASSQGQGDLREKLFF. The CDR3 coding sequence is TGCGCCAGCAGCCAGGGACAGGGAGATCTAAGGGAAAAACTGTTTTTT. V and J are TRBV4-1 and TRBJ1-4; the match to TRBD1 covers 9 bases. The CDR3 spans 16 residues. The germline gives CDR1 MGHRA, CDR2 YSYEKL. With V trimmed by 3 bases and J by 8 bases, 10 bases remained unmatched.

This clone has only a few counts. This CDR3 is CASSFGTSGSYEQYF. The CDR3 DNA sequence: TGTGCCAGCAGTTTTGGGACTAGCGGCTCCTACGAGCAGTACTTC. The chain joins TRBV2 to TRBJ2-7, with 11 bases fitting TRBD2. Germline CDR1 and CDR2: SNHLY and FYNNEI. This CDR3 comprises 15 residues. V was pared by 5 bases and J by 0 bases, with 3 bases of the junction left unmatched.

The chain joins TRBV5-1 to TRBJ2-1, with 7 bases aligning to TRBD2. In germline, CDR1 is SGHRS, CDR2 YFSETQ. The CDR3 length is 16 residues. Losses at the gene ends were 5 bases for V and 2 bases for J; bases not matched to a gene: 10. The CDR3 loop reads CASSSSGGGTYNEQFF. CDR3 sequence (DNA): TGCGCCAGCAGTTCGTCCGGCGGGGGAACCTACAATGAGCAGTTCTTC.

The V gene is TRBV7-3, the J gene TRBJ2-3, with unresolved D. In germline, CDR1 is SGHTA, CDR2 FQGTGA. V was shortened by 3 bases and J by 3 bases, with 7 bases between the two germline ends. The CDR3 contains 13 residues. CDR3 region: CASSFVQTDTQYF. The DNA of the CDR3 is TGTGCCAGCAGCTTCGTTCAGACAGATACGCAGTATTTT.

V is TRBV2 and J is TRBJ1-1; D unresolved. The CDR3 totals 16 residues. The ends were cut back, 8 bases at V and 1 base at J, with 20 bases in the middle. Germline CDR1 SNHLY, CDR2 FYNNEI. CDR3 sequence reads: CASLRTGNIENTEAFF. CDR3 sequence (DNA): TGTGCCAGCTTGAGGACCGGGAATATCGAGAACACTGAAGCTTTCTTT.